These 5 T cell receptor beta chains originate from one sample sequenced in a study of T cell clones after liver transplantation. The table came from immunoSEQ multiplex PCR; TCRdb's copy has only in-frame clones and leaves some out. Here the sample spans around 60,000 clones, about 64% being singletons. The sequences come from CD4+ T cells from blood, collected before liver transplant. The source is a human donor who received a liver transplant.

The chain is built from TRBV2 and TRBJ2-5, with TRBD1 matching over 11 bases. There are 14 residues in the CDR3. Per germline, CDR1 SNHLY and CDR2 FYNNEI. V shed 6 bases and J 2 bases; nucleotides not matched to a gene: 2. In DNA, the CDR3 is TGTGCCAGCAGCCGGGACAGGGGGCAAGAGACCCAGTACTTC. It yields the protein CASSRDRGQETQYF.

The chain recombines TRBV7-6 with TRBJ2-7; 8 nucleotides align to TRBD1. The CDR3 runs 19 residues. Trimming at V came to 5 bases and at J to 3 bases, leaving 21 bases not matched to a gene. Germline V gives CDR1 SGHVS, CDR2 FNYEAQ. CDR3 nucleotide sequence: TGTGCCAGCAGCCGGAAGCCGGGACAGGCCTTAAGGCTGGACTACGAGCAGTACTTC. Translation gives CASSRKPGQALRLDYEQYF.

V and J are TRBV4-1 and TRBJ1-2; D is possibly TRBD1 (6 bases). The CDR3 runs 17 residues. Trimming took 2 bases from V and 0 from J, leaving 16 bases between them. Germline V gene sequence: CDR1 MGHRA, CDR2 YSYEKL. CDR3 sequence: CASSQPVPGQTNYGYTF. The DNA for the CDR3 is TGCGCCAGCAGCCAACCTGTTCCGGGACAAACTAACTATGGCTACACCTTC.

The chain employs TRBV19 and TRBJ1-4; TRBD1 matches at 7 bases. The CDR3 contains 17 residues. V lost 5 bases and J lost 0; bases outside the gene matches: 9. Germline loops: CDR1 LNHDA, CDR2 SQIVND (reference sequence). CDR3 residues: CASSSPGQSATNEKLFF. In DNA, the CDR3 is TGTGCCAGTAGTTCGCCGGGACAGTCAGCAACTAATGAAAAACTGTTTTTT.

The chain joins TRBV27 to TRBJ1-1; D uncertain. The CDR3 totals 15 residues. Germline assignment: CDR1 MNHEY and CDR2 SMNVEV (reference sequence). Trimming took 6 bases from V and 1 from J, leaving 15 bases between them. CDR3 DNA sequence: TGTGCCAGCAGGGAACGGGGTCGGGGGAACACTGAAGCTTTCTTT. Residues: CASRERGRGNTEAFF.